This is a list of T cell receptor beta chains from one sample in a study of regulatory T cells. TCRdb's table, derived via immunoSEQ multiplex PCR, lists solely in-frame clones and lacks some. Of some 17,000 clones detected, roughly 90% appear once; the ten largest clones hold more than 30%. Sequenced material: CD8+ T cells sorted from blood. The source is a person aged 18 to 35 with CD3G deficiency. CDR3s include the opening cysteine and the closing phenylalanine or tryptophan. A D gene is named only where the DNA matches it firmly. Size tells how often a clone was seen (once, few, many) or the class of an expanded clone, and some rows leave it out.

v_call	d_call	j_call	clone_size	cdr3_nt	cdr3_aa
TRBV2	.	TRBJ2-1	.	TGTGCCAGCAGTGGTCGAGTGCAGTTCTTC	CASSGRVQFF
TRBV7-9	.	TRBJ2-3	.	TGTGCCAGCACCAGTTGGAGGGGCACAGATACGCAGTATTTT	CASTSWRGTDTQYF
TRBV13	TRBD1	TRBJ2-5	.	TGTGCCAGCAGCCGGAGACAGGGATCAGAGACCCAGTACTTC	CASSRRQGSETQYF
TRBV11-2	TRBD1	TRBJ2-2	.	TGTGCCAGCAGCTCGACCACCGCTGGACAGGGCCCCTGGGAGCTGTTTTTT	CASSSTTAGQGPWELFF
TRBV6-5	.	TRBJ2-7	once	TGTGCCAGCTCCTCCAGGGGCGAGCAGTACTTC	CASSSRGEQYF
TRBV11-2	TRBD1	TRBJ2-4	.	TGTGCCAGCAGCTTAGCCCCCTCGACAGGGTTAAACATTCAGTACTTC	CASSLAPSTGLNIQYF
TRBV9	.	TRBJ2-7	.	TGTGCCAGCAGCCCTCCATCCTACGAGCAGTACTTC	CASSPPSYEQYF
TRBV30	TRBD2	TRBJ2-1	.	TGTGCCTGGAGTGTACTAGCGGGGGGTTCCGATGAGCAGTTCTTC	CAWSVLAGGSDEQFF
TRBV9	TRBD2	TRBJ2-2	.	TGTGCCAGCAGCGTAGAGGGGACTAGCGGGGGGTTAGGCACCGGGGAGCTGTTTTTT	CASSVEGTSGGLGTGELFF
TRBV10-2	.	TRBJ2-7	once	TGCGCCAGCAGTGATTGGGGGGCAACGGGGGAGCAGTACTTC	CASSDWGATGEQYF
TRBV7-3	TRBD1	TRBJ2-3	.	TGTGCCAGCAGCGGGACAGGGGGCAGCACAGATACGCAGTATTTT	CASSGTGGSTDTQYF
TRBV25-1	.	TRBJ2-5	.	TGTGCCAGCAAAGGAGGCGTTAGCCCCACTTCAGGAGAGACCCAGTACTTC	CASKGGVSPTSGETQYF
TRBV27	.	TRBJ2-7	.	TGTGCCAGCAGCCCAGGGGGGAGGCAATACGAGCAGTACTTC	CASSPGGRQYEQYF
TRBV18	.	TRBJ2-1	.	TGTGCCAGCTCACCGGAAGGAATCAATGAGCAGTTCTTC	CASSPEGINEQFF
TRBV19	.	TRBJ1-3	.	TGTGCCAGTAGCCCCGCGTACTCTGGAAACACCATATATTTT	CASSPAYSGNTIYF
TRBV11-2	.	TRBJ1-5	.	TGTGCCAGCAGCTTGACAGGCAGGGCCCAGCATTTT	CASSLTGRAQHF
TRBV6-5	.	TRBJ1-6	.	TGTGCCAGCAGTTTAGCACCTAGGGGTAGGAATTCACCCCTCCACTTT	CASSLAPRGRNSPLHF
TRBV4-1	TRBD1	TRBJ2-7	.	TGCGCCAGCAGCGGACAGGACGAGCAGTACTTC	CASSGQDEQYF
TRBV28	.	TRBJ2-2	.	TGTGCCAGCAGTGGCCGTTTGCGGACTCCGAACACCGGGGAGCTGTTTTTT	CASSGRLRTPNTGELFF
TRBV2	.	TRBJ2-4	.	TGTGCCAGCACTTACAGTCTTGGGGACATTCAGTACTTC	CASTYSLGDIQYF
TRBV14	TRBD1	TRBJ1-1	.	TGTGCCAGCAGCCGGGACAGGGGAAACACTGAAGCTTTCTTT	CASSRDRGNTEAFF
TRBV4-3	.	TRBJ2-3	.	TGCGCCAGCAGCCAAGGTTTTGGCGGCCTCACAGATACGCAGTATTTT	CASSQGFGGLTDTQYF
TRBV5-1	TRBD1	TRBJ2-5	.	TGCGCCAGCCGCCGAGGGTGGGACAGGGGCGAAGAGACCCAGTACTTC	CASRRGWDRGEETQYF
TRBV10-2	.	TRBJ1-5	.	TGCGCCAGCAGTGGGGTAGATCAGCCCCAGCATTTT	CASSGVDQPQHF
TRBV6-6	TRBD1	TRBJ1-4	.	TGTGCCAGCAGTCCTTGGGACAGGGGGCATCAAGAAAAACTGTTTTTT	CASSPWDRGHQEKLFF
TRBV6-1	.	TRBJ2-7	.	TGTGCCAGCAGTGAATCCCCACCGTGGGCCTCCTACGAGCAGTACTTC	CASSESPPWASYEQYF
TRBV2	.	TRBJ2-2	.	TGTGCCATCCTCATGTACGAGGAGCTGTTTTTT	CAILMYEELFF
TRBV7-9	.	TRBJ2-7	.	TGTGCCAGCAGCTTAGCCCCAGGTCCTTACGAGCAGTACTTC	CASSLAPGPYEQYF
TRBV6-1	TRBD1	TRBJ1-5	.	TGTGCCAGCAGTTATGACAGGGATCAGCCCCAGCATTTT	CASSYDRDQPQHF
TRBV19	.	TRBJ2-2	once	TGTGCCAGTAGTTCCCGACAGCAGAACACCGGGGAGCTGTTTTTT	CASSSRQQNTGELFF
TRBV7-9	.	TRBJ2-7	.	TGTGCCAGCAGCGTACTCCTCAACGAGCAGTACTTC	CASSVLLNEQYF
TRBV9	.	TRBJ1-5	.	TGTGCCAGCAGCGTCAGCGGAGCTCAGCCCCAGCATTTT	CASSVSGAQPQHF
TRBV4-3	.	TRBJ2-3	.	TGCGCCAGCAGCGCCCGGGACAGCACAGATACGCAGTATTTT	CASSARDSTDTQYF
TRBV18	.	TRBJ1-3	once	TGTGCCAGCTCACCCTTGGAGTGGACGGGCGGAAACACCATATATTTT	CASSPLEWTGGNTIYF
TRBV7-8	.	TRBJ1-1	.	TGTGCCAGCAGCTTAAGTAGCCGGTCGAACACTGAAGCTTTCTTT	CASSLSSRSNTEAFF
TRBV11-2	.	TRBJ1-1	.	TGTGCCAGCAGCTTGGAAGGGAAGTTTAGTGAAGCTTTCTTT	CASSLEGKFSEAFF
TRBV11-2	.	TRBJ2-5	.	TGTGCCAGCAGCCCGAGACTAGAGACCCAGTACTTC	CASSPRLETQYF
TRBV13	.	TRBJ1-1	.	TGTGCCAGCAGCATGTTAACAGGGGAAGCTTTCTTT	CASSMLTGEAFF
TRBV27	.	TRBJ2-3	.	TGTGCCAGCAGTCCAGAGACTATACGGATCACAGATACGCAGTATTTT	CASSPETIRITDTQYF
TRBV9	TRBD2	TRBJ2-3	.	TGTGCCAGCAGCGTCCTCTCGGGGGGACCCACAGATACGCAGTATTTT	CASSVLSGGPTDTQYF
TRBV27	.	TRBJ1-1	.	TGTGCCAGCAGTTTATCTCGCGGTACTGAAGCTTTCTTT	CASSLSRGTEAFF
TRBV4-1	TRBD1	TRBJ1-2	.	TGCGCCAGCAGCCCCCAACTGACAGGGGCCGACTATGGCTACACCTTC	CASSPQLTGADYGYTF
TRBV7-9	.	TRBJ2-7	.	TGTGCCAGCAGCTTTGACAGCTACATCTACGAGCAGTACTTC	CASSFDSYIYEQYF
TRBV9	TRBD1	TRBJ1-6	.	TGTGCCAGCAGCCCCGGACAGGGAGATTCACCCCTCCACTTT	CASSPGQGDSPLHF
TRBV19	TRBD1	TRBJ2-1	.	TGTGCCAGTAGTGTTGGGACAGGGTCTAGAGAGGAGCAGTTCTTC	CASSVGTGSREEQFF
TRBV30	.	TRBJ2-7	.	TGCGGGGTTAACGAGCAGTACTTC	CGVNEQYF
TRBV19	.	TRBJ2-7	.	TGTGCCAGTAGTAACGGCTACGAGCAGTACTTC	CASSNGYEQYF
TRBV28	.	TRBJ2-6	once	TGTGCCAGCAGTTCCAGGACGGTCTCTGGGGCCAACGTCCTGACTTTC	CASSSRTVSGANVLTF
TRBV28	.	TRBJ2-7	once	TGTGCCAGCAGCTCGCCCACCTACGAGCAGTACTTC	CASSSPTYEQYF
TRBV11-2	.	TRBJ2-3	.	TGTGCCAGCAGCCCACTTCCGGGTGATACGCAGTATTTT	CASSPLPGDTQYF
TRBV19	.	TRBJ2-1	.	TGTGCCAGTAGTGGCGTTCATGTAGCCTGGGGGCCAAACAATGAGCAGTTCTTC	CASSGVHVAWGPNNEQFF
TRBV11-3	.	TRBJ2-3	.	TGTGCCAGCAGCCTTAGGGACGGCACAGATACGCAGTATTTT	CASSLRDGTDTQYF
TRBV19	.	TRBJ2-7	.	TGTGCCAGTAGTGCGGGTAGCGGAGACGAGCAGTACTTC	CASSAGSGDEQYF
TRBV27	.	TRBJ2-1	.	TGTGCCAGCAGTTTAGGGCATGAGCAGTTCTTC	CASSLGHEQFF
TRBV7-8	.	TRBJ1-1	.	TGTGCCAGCAGCTTAGAAAGGGGGAACACTGAAGCTTTCTTT	CASSLERGNTEAFF
TRBV14	.	TRBJ2-7	once	TGTGCCAGCAGCCAAGACCAGAGTTATGCCTACGAGCAGTACTTC	CASSQDQSYAYEQYF
TRBV5-6	.	TRBJ1-2	few	TGTGCCAGCAGCTCCTTAAACTATGGCTACACCTTC	CASSSLNYGYTF
TRBV5-1	TRBD1	TRBJ1-2	.	TGCGCCAGCAGCTTCCCGGGACAGGGGGCGGACGGCTACACCTTC	CASSFPGQGADGYTF
TRBV10-3	.	TRBJ2-2	once	TGTGCCATCAGTGAGGGAGAGACGGCGAACACCGGGGAGCTGTTTTTT	CAISEGETANTGELFF